These T cell receptor beta chains were read from a single sample in a study of cytomegalovirus exposure and HLA in healthy donors. Some clones are missing from TCRdb's copy, which holds only in-frame ones; the method was immunoSEQ multiplex PCR. The sample lists 160,000 or so clones; about 77% were seen once. What was sequenced was PBMCs. The receptors come from a woman between 45 and 60 years old in good health and CMV-seronegative. Each CDR3 is given with its conserved first and last residue.

>TRBV19|13
CASRNDRYQPQHF
>TRBV6-5|14
CASSYSTVTETQYF
>TRBV6-1|17
CASSAYRGLFSGNTIYF
>TRBV5-1|15
CASSLTTSGGSEQYF
>TRBV19|15
CASSPGAGETETQYF
>TRBV10-3|15
CAISDREGQNQPQHF
>TRBV28|15
CASRRTGTGNGEQYF
>TRBV21-1|16
CASSRAGLHPHQPQHF
>TRBV2|15
CASRILAGLQETQYF
>TRBV28|16
CATRVGGTFYNSPLHF
>TRBV6-4|14
CASSGGQRPNEQFF
>TRBV30|14
CAWSVLGATDTQYF
>TRBV4-1|13
CASSQDRENIQYF
>TRBV4-3|15
CASSQAGTGFYEQYF
>TRBV18|15
CASSPGTGGADEQFF
>TRBV7-7|14
CASSSGTGRHEQYF
>TRBV27|14
CASSLLVRGDEQFF
>TRBV27|13
CASSQRHHEKLFF
>TRBV6-1|15
CASSELRRGLEKLFF
>TRBV28|15
CASSLRGRGAGELFF
>TRBV19|12
CATRGLGYEQYF
>TRBV7-2|14
CASSFLASTDTQYF
>TRBV2|16
CASSDRDRRPYNEQFF
>TRBV5-1|16
CASELGQGLAKNIQYF
>TRBV28|15
CASSKAGGFQETQYF
>TRBV6-6|14
CASSYRGSNQPQHF
>TRBV28|14
CASSLPGSTYGYTF
>TRBV23-1|11
CASISEYEQYF
>TRBV11-2|14
CASSFTSGTDTQYF